These 26 T cell receptor delta chains originate from one sample sequenced in a study of gamma-delta T cells after stem cell transplantation (dated by TCRdb to the mid-2010s). The library relied on RT-PCR. TCRdb shows the sequencer as Illumina MiSeq. With CATT, TCRdb called clones again from the public reads; duplicate DNA rows were later joined. A total of about 1,300 delta-chain clones appear in this sample, approximately 5% of them only once. The top ten hold 32% of the sample. Sequenced sample: gamma-delta T cells. The origin of the receptors is a human donor. It is not recorded whose cells these are; they may come from a transplant donor.

This rearrangement joins TRDV2 to TRDJ1, with TRDD3 identical over 12 bases. This CDR3 contains 16 residues. The germline gives CDR1 GEAIGNYY, CDR2 EKD. The trim removed 0 bases at V and 8 bases at J, leaving 9 bases unmatched. The CDR3: CACDTVGSGGYEKLIF. CDR3 bases: TGTGCCTGTGACACCGTGGGTTCTGGGGGATACGAAAAACTCATCTTT.

This clone was seen only a few times. TCRdb lists the protein of a much larger clone for this DNA, which differs at residue 16, so this is likely a read error; the protein given here is translated from the DNA itself. The chain has TRDV2 and TRDJ1; 12 bases are a match to TRDD3. This CDR3 is built from 18 residues. Germline CDR1 and CDR2: GEAIGNYY and EKD. CDR3 sequence reads: CACDTLFTGGYHTDKRIF. CDR3 nucleotides: TGTGCCTGTGACACTCTCTTTACTGGGGGATACCACACCGATAAACGCATCTTT.

This clone was recorded a few times. This probably arose from a read error, given a far larger clone one base away. Other DNA sequences in this sample translate to the same CDR3. The rearrangement links TRDV2 to TRDJ1; 12 positions agree with TRDD3. The germline CDR1 and CDR2 sequences are GEAIGNYY and EKD. CDR3 length: 18 amino acids. The J segment lost 0 bases and the V segment lost 6 bases, leaving 13 bases of the junction unmatched. For the CDR3, the DNA is TGTGCCTGTCTGCCTCTACTGGGGGATACCCGGTACACCGATAAACTCATCTTT. This encodes CACLPLLGDTRYTDKLIF.

This clone has more than one count but fewer than ten. This probably arose from a read error, given a far larger clone one base away. Within the sample, other DNA sequences also encode this same CDR3. The chain combines TRDV2 with TRDJ1; D tentatively reads TRDD2 or TRDD3 (7 bases each). Between the trimmed V and J ends, which lost 1 base and 5 bases, there was a span of 28 bases. The CDR3 extends over 19 amino acids. Germline lookup yields CDR1 GEAIGNYY and CDR2 EKD. The CDR3 sequence is CACDTAGFPTGAYGDKLIF. The DNA for the CDR3 is TGTGCCTGTGACACGGCGGGCTTTCCTACTGGGGCTTATGGAGATAAACTCATCTTT.

This clone was observed a few times. The CDR3 coding sequence is TGTGCCTGTGACACCCTGACTGGGGGATACCACACCGATAAACTCATCTTT. Its translation: CACDTLTGGYHTDKLIF. J is TRDJ1 and V is TRDV2, with 12 nucleotides matching TRDD3. The CDR3 length is 17 residues. Germline V gene data show CDR1 as GEAIGNYY and CDR2 as EKD. V trimming: 0 bases; J trimming: 0 bases; junction bases outside the gene matches: 4.

In its sample, this clone was seen a few times. This probably arose from a read error, given a far larger clone one base away. The sample contains more than one DNA sequence encoding this CDR3. This chain connects TRDV2 to TRDJ1; D is perhaps TRDD3 (6 bases). This CDR3 spans 15 amino acids. Germline CDR1 is GEAIGNYY and CDR2 is EKD. This CDR3 reads CACDTMGVYTDKLIF. The CDR3 DNA reads TGTGCATGTGACACGATGGGGGTTTACACCGATAAACTCATCTTT.

This clone has only a few counts. This DNA translates differently at residue 8 from the TCRdb protein, which is that of a much larger clone; a read error is likely, and the protein shown is the DNA's own translation. The chain joins TRDV2 to TRDJ3, with D possibly being TRDD3 (6 bases). The CDR3 is 22 amino acids. Trimming took off 1 base at V and 0 bases at J, with 24 bases between the two ends. Germline CDR1 is GEAIGNYY and CDR2 is EKD. CDR3 nucleotides: TGTGCCTGTGACACGTCTGGGAGATACGCATCAGACAGCTCCTGGGACACCCGACAGATGTTTTTC. Translation gives CACDTSGRYASDSSWDTRQMFF.

CDR3 sequence (DNA): TGTGCCTGTGACCCACTGGGGACCAATCAACACAAAGAACTCATCTTT. Protein product: CACDPLGTNQHKELIF. The V and J genes are TRDV2 and TRDJ1, with 7 positions matching TRDD3. CDR3 length: 16 residues. Germline-derived CDR1 and CDR2 are GEAIGNYY and EKD. Trimming took 3 bases from V and 9 from J; bases not matched to a gene: 18.

The CDR3 region is CACDLMSAGMGDTSHPDKLIF. The CDR3 region has the DNA TGTGCCTGTGACTTGATGTCGGCAGGGATGGGGGATACGTCTCACCCCGATAAACTCATCTTT. This chain links TRDV2 with TRDJ1; 11 bases fit TRDD3. The germline V gene has CDR1 GEAIGNYY and CDR2 EKD. The junction had 23 bases not matched to a gene; V was cut back by 3 bases and J by 3 bases. This CDR3 region has 21 residues.

This clone has just a few counts. The translation of this DNA and the TCRdb protein of a much larger clone differ at residue 5, probably owing to a read error; the protein shown here is translated from the DNA. The gene calls are TRDV2 and TRDJ1; 7 bases agree with TRDD3. In germline, CDR1 is GEAIGNYY, CDR2 EKD. V gave up 4 bases and J gave up 1 base; unmatched junction bases: 11. This CDR3 region has 16 residues. The CDR3 nucleotides read TGTGCCTGTGATAAGTTACTTGGGGGAGTCACCGATAAACTCATCTTT. Its protein is CACDKLLGGVTDKLIF.

For this clone: TCRdb records a much larger clone's protein for this DNA, with a difference at residue 15 that likely arises from a read error; the protein given is the translation of the DNA. V is TRDV2 and J is TRDJ1, with 9 bases lining up with TRDD3. Germline-derived CDR1 and CDR2 are GEAIGNYY and EKD. This CDR3 is built from 17 residues. Here the CDR3 reads CACDPVLGDSHTDKFIF. The CDR3 DNA follows: TGTGCCTGTGACCCAGTACTGGGGGACTCACACACCGATAAATTCATCTTT.

On this clone: TCRdb's listed protein matches a much larger clone and diverges from this DNA's translation at residue 16, likely through a read error; the protein shown comes from the DNA. The V call is TRDV2, the J call TRDJ1; 10 nucleotides agree with TRDD3. The CDR3 length is 19 residues. The germline V gene has CDR1 GEAIGNYY and CDR2 EKD. The CDR3 region has the DNA TGTGCCTGTGACACCGTGGGTTCCGAGGGGGATACGAGAACCGATAACCTCATCTTT. It encodes CACDTVGSEGDTRTDNLIF.

This clone has just a few counts. A far more abundant clone sits one base away, making this likely a read error. The same CDR3 is also encoded by other DNA sequences in this sample. In DNA form, the CDR3 reads TGCGCCTGTGACCAAATACTGGACGCCGATAAACTCATCTTT. Its protein is CACDQILDADKLIF. V is TRDV2 and J is TRDJ1; the D gene could be TRDD1 or TRDD3 (5 bases each). CDR1 and CDR2 from the germline V gene are GEAIGNYY and EKD. The CDR3 totals 14 residues.

Concerning this clone: TCRdb has a much larger clone's protein, which differs at residue 3 from the translation of this DNA, likely because of a read error; what is shown is the protein translated from the DNA. The chain recombines TRDV2 with TRDJ1; 10 bases are shared with TRDD3. The CDR3 length is 19 residues. Germline values: CDR1 GEAIGNYY, CDR2 EKD. CDR3: CAWDTVVGGGYASSDKLIF. The CDR3 DNA sequence: TGTGCCTGGGACACTGTCGTCGGAGGGGGATACGCCTCGTCCGATAAACTCATCTTT.

This clone has just a few counts. The V and J genes are TRDV2 and TRDJ1; TRDD3 aligns across 10 bases. After removal of 0 bases from V and 1 base from J, the junction contained 28 bases not matched to a gene. Germline CDR1 GEAIGNYY, CDR2 EKD. CDR3 length: 24 residues. The CDR3, as DNA: TGTGCCTGTGACACCTTAGCCTCGGGGGACGTAGGAGTCGTGGGGGATACATCCACCGATAAACTCATCTTT. Amino acids: CACDTLASGDVGVVGDTSTDKLIF.

This clone was recorded a few times. TCRdb's entry gives the protein of a much larger clone, which mismatches this DNA's translation at residue 17, likely from a read error; the protein reported here is translated from the DNA. This sequence joins TRDV2 and TRDJ1; 9 nucleotides line up with TRDD3. CDR3 length: 21 amino acids. The germline gives CDR1 GEAIGNYY, CDR2 EKD. The CDR3 nucleotides are TGTGCCTGTGACTCCCTACTTGGGGATACGCGGACGGCGGAGTACACCTATAAACTCATCTTT. Protein sequence: CACDSLLGDTRTAEYTYKLIF.

This clone was counted a few times. TCRdb has a much larger clone's protein, which differs at residue 15 from the translation of this DNA, likely because of a read error; what is shown is the protein translated from the DNA. CDR3 sequence (DNA): TGTGCCTGTGACCCATTGAGTCCACTGGGGGATAATAACACCGAGAAACTCATCTTT. Amino acids: CACDPLSPLGDNNTEKLIF. This chain uses TRDV2 with TRDJ1; 11 bases match TRDD3. The CDR3 consists of 19 residues. The V gene's germline CDR1 is GEAIGNYY and CDR2 EKD.

By sample share, this clone is hyperexpanded. The sample has other DNA sequences that encode this CDR3 too. The chain employs TRDV2 and TRDJ1; D is tentatively TRDD2 or TRDD3 (7 bases each). The CDR3 is made up of 19 amino acids. V lost 1 base and J 4 bases, leaving 27 bases between the germline ends. CDR1 and CDR2 from the germline V gene are GEAIGNYY and EKD. This chain's CDR3 is CACDTAGFPTGAYGDKLIF. The CDR3 nucleotides read TGTGCCTGTGACACGGCGGGCTTTCCTACTGGGGCTTATGGCGATAAACTCATCTTT.

In its sample, this clone was seen a few times. TCRdb shows a much larger clone's protein in place of this DNA's translation, and the two differ at residue 8, likely through a read error; the protein shown is translated from the DNA. Other nucleotide sequences in the sample specify the same CDR3. The genes are TRDV2 and TRDJ1, with 7 bases that match TRDD3. There are 13 residues in the CDR3. CDR1 is GEAIGNYY and CDR2 is EKD in the germline V gene. Losses at the gene ends were 4 bases for V and 5 bases for J; bases not matched to a gene: 6. For the CDR3, the DNA is TGTGCCTGTGATTTACTGGGGATAGATAAACTCATCTTT. Translation: CACDLLGIDKLIF.

Notes on this clone: This likely came from a read error, as a far larger clone is one base away. The chain joins TRDV2 to TRDJ1; 10 bases fit TRDD3. This CDR3 contains 24 residues. The V gene's germline CDR1 is GEAIGNYY and CDR2 EKD. J lost 3 bases, V lost 0 bases, and 30 bases had no gene match. For the CDR3, the DNA is TGTGCCTGTGACACCTTAGCCTCGGGGGACGAAGGAGTCGTGGGGGATACTCTTGCCGATAAACTCATCTTT. Translated, it gives CACDTLASGDEGVVGDTLADKLIF.

To note about this clone: The TCRdb record carries a much larger clone's protein, which differs from this DNA's translation at residue 4; a read error is the likely cause, and the protein listed here is the DNA translation. The chain combines TRDV2 with TRDJ1, with 13 bases identical to TRDD3. This CDR3 has 17 amino acids. J was trimmed by 3 bases and V by 6 bases; bases with no gene match: 12. Per the germline V gene, CDR1 is GEAIGNYY and CDR2 is EKD. CDR3 sequence (DNA): TGTGCCTGTTACAGGCTACTGGGGGATACGCTATCCGATAAACTCATCTTT. Protein: CACYRLLGDTLSDKLIF.

A note on this clone: The protein held in TCRdb is that of a much larger clone and does not match this DNA's translation at residue 4, likely because of a read error; the protein shown is translated from the DNA. The chain employs TRDV2 and TRDJ1; D possibly corresponds to TRDD2 (5 bases). CDR1 is GEAIGNYY and CDR2 is EKD in the germline V gene. Trimming shortened V by 5 bases and J by 4 bases, and 16 bases separated the two germline ends. This CDR3 is built from 14 residues. The CDR3 DNA is TGTGCCTGTGCCGGCCTACGGGACGGCGATAAACTCATCTTT. As protein: CACAGLRDGDKLIF.

About this clone itself: The TCRdb protein, from a much larger clone, departs from this DNA's translation at residue 13, likely by read error; the protein shown derives from the DNA. CDR3 nucleotide sequence: TGTGCCTGTGACACCATTGGGGATACTACTCCCGGTACCTGGGACACCCGACAGATGTTTTTC. Translation: CACDTIGDTTPGTWDTRQMFF. The rearrangement uses TRDV2 and TRDJ3, with 8 bases identical to TRDD3. The germline V gene encodes CDR1 GEAIGNYY and CDR2 EKD. V lost 0 bases and J lost 2; bases outside the gene matches: 14. This CDR3 has 21 residues.

This clone has only a few counts. This DNA's translation differs at residue 12 from TCRdb's protein, which comes from a much larger clone; a read error is likely, and the protein shown is translated from the DNA. The chain has TRDV2 and TRDJ1; D is possibly TRDD1 or TRDD3 (5 bases each). There are 14 residues in the CDR3. Germline V gene sequence: CDR1 GEAIGNYY, CDR2 EKD. The CDR3 nucleotides read TGTGCCTGTGACCAAATACTGGACGCCGATAAACGCATCTTT. It codes for CACDQILDADKRIF.

This clone was detected only a few times. The protein given by TCRdb reflects a much larger clone and differs at residue 3 from this DNA's translation, likely from a read error; the protein shown is the DNA's translation. The V call is TRDV2, the J call TRDJ1; D is possibly TRDD3 (5 bases). This CDR3 contains 16 residues. From germline, CDR1 is GEAIGNYY and CDR2 EKD. CDR3 coding DNA: TGTGCCTGGGACACCGTTGATCCGGGGGGCACCGATAAACTCATCTTT. Translated: CAWDTVDPGGTDKLIF.

Concerning this clone itself: TCRdb's protein, taken from a much larger clone, differs from this DNA's translation at residue 12, likely owing to a read error; the protein displayed comes from the DNA. V is TRDV2 and J is TRDJ1; 11 bases align to TRDD3. V dropped 0 bases and J dropped 3; count of bases not matched to a gene: 8. CDR1 and CDR2 from the germline V gene are GEAIGNYY and EKD. The CDR3 sequence is 17 residues long. CDR3 sequence (DNA): TGTGCCTGTGACACCGTAAGTGGGGGATACGCTGCCGATAAACTCATCTTT. Protein sequence: CACDTVSGGYAADKLIF.